The TCR beta chain under discussion was sequenced for a study of blood T cell repertoires in COVID-19. On the study more broadly: In each case, the material was cDNA or gDNA derived from T cells, B-cell-depleted T cells, or PBMCs.

Original processing methods: The assay estimated nucleated cells by amplifying reference gene primers. This table comes from immunoSEQ multiplex PCR, and its TCRdb copy is limited to in-frame clones, with some not included. The V and J calls and clone size come from that table; D and trimming were worked out from the DNA. This sample has 250,000 to 300,000 clones, with around 86% found just once. This clone was detected many times. The germline V gene has CDR1 ENHRY and CDR2 SYGVKD. The CDR3 runs to 13 residues. V lost 2 bases and J lost 2, with 6 bases in between. The J gene is TRBJ1-1, the V gene TRBV10-3; D is uncertain. The sample consisted of peripheral blood. The sequence derives from a man aged 18 to 29 with active or convalescent COVID-19. CDR3 nucleotide sequence: TGTGCCATCAGTGAGACGGGAAACACTGAAGCTTTCTTT. Protein product: CAISETGNTEAFF.